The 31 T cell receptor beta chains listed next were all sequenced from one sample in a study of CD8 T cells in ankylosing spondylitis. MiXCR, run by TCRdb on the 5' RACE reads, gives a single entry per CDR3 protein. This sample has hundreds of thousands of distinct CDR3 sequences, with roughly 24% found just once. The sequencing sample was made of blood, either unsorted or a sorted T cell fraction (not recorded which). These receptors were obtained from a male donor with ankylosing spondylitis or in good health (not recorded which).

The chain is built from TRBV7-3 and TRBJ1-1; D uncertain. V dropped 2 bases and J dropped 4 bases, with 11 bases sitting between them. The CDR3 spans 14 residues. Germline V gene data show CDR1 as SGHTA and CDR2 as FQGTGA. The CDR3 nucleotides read TGTGCCAGCAGCTTAGCGGCAGAGGGCACTGAAGCTTTCTTT. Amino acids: CASSLAAEGTEAFF.

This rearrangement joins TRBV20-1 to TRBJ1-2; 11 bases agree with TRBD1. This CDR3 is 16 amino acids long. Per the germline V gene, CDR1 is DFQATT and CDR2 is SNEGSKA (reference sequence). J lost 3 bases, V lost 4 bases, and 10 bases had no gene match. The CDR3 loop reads CSATAQGQGVYYGYTF. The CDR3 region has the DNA TGCAGTGCTACCGCGCAGGGACAGGGGGTTTACTATGGCTACACCTTC.

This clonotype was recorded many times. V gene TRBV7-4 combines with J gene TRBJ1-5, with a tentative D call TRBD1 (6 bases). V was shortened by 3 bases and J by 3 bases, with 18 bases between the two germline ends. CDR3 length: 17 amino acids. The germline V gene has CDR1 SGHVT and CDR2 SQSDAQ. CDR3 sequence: CASSFRQDSLLNQPQHF. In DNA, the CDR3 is TGTGCCAGCAGCTTCCGCCAGGACAGTCTCCTCAATCAGCCCCAGCATTTT.

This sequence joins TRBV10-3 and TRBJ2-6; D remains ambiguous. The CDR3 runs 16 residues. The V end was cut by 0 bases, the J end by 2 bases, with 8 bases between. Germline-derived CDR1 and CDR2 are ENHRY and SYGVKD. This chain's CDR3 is CAISESYGAGANVLTF. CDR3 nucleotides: TGTGCCATCAGTGAGTCGTACGGCGCTGGGGCCAACGTCCTGACTTTC.

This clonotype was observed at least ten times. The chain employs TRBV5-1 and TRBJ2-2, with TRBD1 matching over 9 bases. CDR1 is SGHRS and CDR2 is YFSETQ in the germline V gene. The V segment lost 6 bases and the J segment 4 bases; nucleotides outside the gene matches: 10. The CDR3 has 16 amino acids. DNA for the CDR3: TGCGCCAGCAAGGGACAGGGAATATTTGGCACCGGGGAGCTGTTTTTT. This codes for CASKGQGIFGTGELFF.

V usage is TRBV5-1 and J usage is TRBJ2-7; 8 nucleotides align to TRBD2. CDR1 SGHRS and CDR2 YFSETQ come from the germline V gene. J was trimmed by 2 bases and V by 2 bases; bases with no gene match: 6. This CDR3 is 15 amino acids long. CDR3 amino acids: CASSLPTSVAYEQYF. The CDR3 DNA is TGCGCCAGCAGCTTACCGACTAGCGTAGCCTACGAGCAGTACTTC.

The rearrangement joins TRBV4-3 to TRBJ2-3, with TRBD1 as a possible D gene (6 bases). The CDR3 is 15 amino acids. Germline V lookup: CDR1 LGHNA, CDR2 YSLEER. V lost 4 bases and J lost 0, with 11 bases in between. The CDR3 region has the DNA TGCGCCAGCAGCCCAGGGGTTACTAGCACAGATACGCAGTATTTT. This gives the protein CASSPGVTSTDTQYF.

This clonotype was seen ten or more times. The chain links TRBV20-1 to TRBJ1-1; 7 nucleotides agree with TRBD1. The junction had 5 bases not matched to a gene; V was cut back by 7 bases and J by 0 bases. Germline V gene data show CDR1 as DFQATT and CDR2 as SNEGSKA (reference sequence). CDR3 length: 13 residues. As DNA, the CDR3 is TGCAGTGGGCAGGGGGACATGAACACTGAAGCTTTCTTT. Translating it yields CSGQGDMNTEAFF.

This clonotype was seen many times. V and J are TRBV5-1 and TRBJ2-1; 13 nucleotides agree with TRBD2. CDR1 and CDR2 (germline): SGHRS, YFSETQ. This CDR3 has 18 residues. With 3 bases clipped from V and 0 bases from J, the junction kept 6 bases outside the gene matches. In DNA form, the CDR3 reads TGCGCCAGCAGCTCAGGGACTAGCGGGACCCGCTCCTACAATGAGCAGTTCTTC. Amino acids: CASSSGTSGTRSYNEQFF.

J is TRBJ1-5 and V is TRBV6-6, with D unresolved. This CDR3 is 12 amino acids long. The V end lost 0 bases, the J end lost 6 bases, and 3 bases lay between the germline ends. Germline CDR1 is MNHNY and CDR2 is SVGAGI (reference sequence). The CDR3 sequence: CASSYSSQPQHF. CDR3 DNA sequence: TGTGCCAGCAGTTACTCGAGTCAGCCCCAGCATTTT.

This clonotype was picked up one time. This CDR3 reads CATSDTGQREANEQFF. Written as DNA, the CDR3 is TGTGCCACCAGTGATACGGGACAGAGAGAGGCAAATGAGCAGTTCTTC. The J gene is TRBJ2-1, the V gene TRBV24-1, with 7 bases fitting TRBD1. The CDR3 consists of 16 residues. The germline V gene has CDR1 KGHDR and CDR2 SFDVKD. The junction had 11 bases not matched to a gene; V was cut back by 3 bases and J by 7 bases.

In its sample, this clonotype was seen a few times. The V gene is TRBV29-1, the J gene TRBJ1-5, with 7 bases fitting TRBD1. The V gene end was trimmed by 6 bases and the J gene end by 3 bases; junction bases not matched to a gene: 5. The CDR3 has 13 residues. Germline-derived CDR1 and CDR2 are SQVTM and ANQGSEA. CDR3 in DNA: TGCAGCGTGAGGACAGGCCACAATCAGCCCCAGCATTTT. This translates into CSVRTGHNQPQHF.

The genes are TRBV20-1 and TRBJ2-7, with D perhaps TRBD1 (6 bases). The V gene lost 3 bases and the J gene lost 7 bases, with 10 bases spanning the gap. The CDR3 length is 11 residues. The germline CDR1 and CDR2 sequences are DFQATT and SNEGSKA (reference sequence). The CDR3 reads CSASPTGEQYF. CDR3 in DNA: TGCAGTGCTAGCCCGACAGGTGAGCAGTACTTC.

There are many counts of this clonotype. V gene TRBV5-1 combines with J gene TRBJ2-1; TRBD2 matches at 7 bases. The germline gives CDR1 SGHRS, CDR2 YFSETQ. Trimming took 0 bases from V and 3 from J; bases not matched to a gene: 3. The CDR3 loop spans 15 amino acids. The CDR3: CASSLETGGYNEQFF. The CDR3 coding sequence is TGCGCCAGCAGCTTGGAGACGGGAGGCTACAATGAGCAGTTCTTC.

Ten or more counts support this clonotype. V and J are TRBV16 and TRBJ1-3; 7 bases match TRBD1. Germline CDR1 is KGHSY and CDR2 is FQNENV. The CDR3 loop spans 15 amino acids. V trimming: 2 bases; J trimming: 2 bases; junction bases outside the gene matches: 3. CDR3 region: CASSQLDRAGNTIYF. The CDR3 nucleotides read TGTGCCAGCAGCCAACTCGACAGGGCTGGAAACACCATATATTTT.

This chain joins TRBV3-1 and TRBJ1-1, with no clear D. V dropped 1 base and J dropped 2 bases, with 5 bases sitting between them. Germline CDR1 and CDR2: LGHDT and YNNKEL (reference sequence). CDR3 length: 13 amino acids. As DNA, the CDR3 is TGTGCCAGCAGCCAAGTTACCAACACTGAAGCTTTCTTT. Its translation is CASSQVTNTEAFF.

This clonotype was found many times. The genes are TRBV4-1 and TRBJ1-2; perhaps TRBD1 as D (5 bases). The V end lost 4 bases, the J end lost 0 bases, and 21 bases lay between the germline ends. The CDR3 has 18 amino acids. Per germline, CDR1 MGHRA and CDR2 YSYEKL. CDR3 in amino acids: CASSPLYFDSFPNYGYTF. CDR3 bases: TGCGCCAGCAGCCCCCTTTACTTTGACAGTTTTCCTAACTATGGCTACACCTTC.

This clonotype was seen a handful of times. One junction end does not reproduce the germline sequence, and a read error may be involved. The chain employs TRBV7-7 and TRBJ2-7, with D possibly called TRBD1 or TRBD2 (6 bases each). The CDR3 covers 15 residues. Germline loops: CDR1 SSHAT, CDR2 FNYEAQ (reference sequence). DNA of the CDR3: TGTGCTAGCAGCTTAGTTGCAGGGGCGGGGTACGAGCAGTACTTC. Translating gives CASSLVAGAGYEQYF.

The CDR3 loop reads CASSGLSPNTEAFF. The DNA of the CDR3 is TGTGCCAGCAGTGGTCTCAGCCCGAACACTGAAGCTTTCTTT. V and J are TRBV6-1 and TRBJ1-1; the D is unclear. Trimming pared 4 bases from V and 1 base from J, leaving 10 bases between. Looked up from germline, CDR1 is MNHNS and CDR2 is SASEGT. The CDR3 extends over 14 amino acids.

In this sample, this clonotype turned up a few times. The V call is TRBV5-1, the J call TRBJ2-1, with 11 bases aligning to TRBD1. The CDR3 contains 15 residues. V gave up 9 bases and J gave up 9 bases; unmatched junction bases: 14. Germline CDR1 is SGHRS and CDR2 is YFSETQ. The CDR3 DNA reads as TGCGCCACCTCGTGGGGCGGGACAGGGGGTGTTGAGCAGTTCTTC. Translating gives CATSWGGTGGVEQFF.

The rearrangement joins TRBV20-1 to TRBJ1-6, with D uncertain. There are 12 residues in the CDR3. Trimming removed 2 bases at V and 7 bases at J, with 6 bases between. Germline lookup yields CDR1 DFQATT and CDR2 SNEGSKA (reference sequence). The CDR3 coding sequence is TGCAGTGCTAGATGGGAAAATTCACCCCTCCACTTT. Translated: CSARWENSPLHF.

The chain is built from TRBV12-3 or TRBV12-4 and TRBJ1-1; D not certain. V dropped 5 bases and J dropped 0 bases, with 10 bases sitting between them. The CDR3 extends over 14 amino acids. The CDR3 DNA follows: TGTGCCAGCAGTGGACGGGAGATGAACACTGAAGCTTTCTTT. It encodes CASSGREMNTEAFF.

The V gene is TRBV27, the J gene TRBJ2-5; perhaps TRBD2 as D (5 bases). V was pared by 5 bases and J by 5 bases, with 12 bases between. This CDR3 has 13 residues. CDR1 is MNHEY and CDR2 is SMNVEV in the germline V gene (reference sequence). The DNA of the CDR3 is TGTGCCAGCAGTAAGAGGGCCCAGGAGACCCAGTACTTC. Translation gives CASSKRAQETQYF.

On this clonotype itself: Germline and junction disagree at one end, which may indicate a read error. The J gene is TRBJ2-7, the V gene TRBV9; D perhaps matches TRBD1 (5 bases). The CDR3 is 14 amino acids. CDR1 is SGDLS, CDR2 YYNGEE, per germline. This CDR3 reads CASSVDGHSFEQYF. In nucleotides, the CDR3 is TGTGCCAGCAGCGTTGACGGACACTCCTTCGAGCAGTACTTC.

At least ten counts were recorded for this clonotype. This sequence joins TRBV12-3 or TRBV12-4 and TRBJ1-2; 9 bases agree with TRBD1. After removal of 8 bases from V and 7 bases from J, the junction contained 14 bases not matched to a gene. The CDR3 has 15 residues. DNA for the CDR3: TGTGCCAGCTCCCACCAAGCCACAGGGGGCCTTGGCTACACCTTC. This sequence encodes CASSHQATGGLGYTF.

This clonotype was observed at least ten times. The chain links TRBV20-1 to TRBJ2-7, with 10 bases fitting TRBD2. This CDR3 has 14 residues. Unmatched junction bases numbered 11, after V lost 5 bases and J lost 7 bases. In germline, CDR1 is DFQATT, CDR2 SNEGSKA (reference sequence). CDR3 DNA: TGCAGTGCTTACCTTGGGGGACTAGCGACTGAGCAGTACTTC. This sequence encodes CSAYLGGLATEQYF.

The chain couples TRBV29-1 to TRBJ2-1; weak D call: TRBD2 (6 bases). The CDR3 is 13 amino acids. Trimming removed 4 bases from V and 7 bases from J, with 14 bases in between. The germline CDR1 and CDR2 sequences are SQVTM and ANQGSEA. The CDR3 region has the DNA TGCAGCGTTGGCGGCGGGACGTGGAATGAGCAGTTCTTC. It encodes CSVGGGTWNEQFF.

Here the CDR3 DNA reads TGTGCCAGCAGTTACCCGGGACTAGTCAATGAGCAGTTCTTC. Encoded protein: CASSYPGLVNEQFF. The chain joins TRBV6-5 to TRBJ2-1; 8 bases match TRBD2. J gave up 6 bases and V 2 bases, and 3 bases lay outside the gene matches. Germline V lookup: CDR1 MNHEY, CDR2 SVGAGI. This CDR3 has 14 residues.

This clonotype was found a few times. As DNA, the CDR3 is TGCAGTGCATTCCGAAGCGGGAGAGCCTACAATGAGCAGTTCTTC. It yields the protein CSAFRSGRAYNEQFF. The chain recombines TRBV20-1 with TRBJ2-1; 8 nucleotides match TRBD2. With 6 bases clipped from V and 2 bases from J, the junction kept 9 bases outside the gene matches. The germline V gene has CDR1 DFQATT and CDR2 SNEGSKA (reference sequence). The CDR3 is made up of 15 amino acids.

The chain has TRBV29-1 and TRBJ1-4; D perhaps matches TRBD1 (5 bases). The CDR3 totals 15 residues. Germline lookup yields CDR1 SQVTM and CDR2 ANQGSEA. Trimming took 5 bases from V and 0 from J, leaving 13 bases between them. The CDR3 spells CSVRGSGATNEKLFF. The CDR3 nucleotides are TGCAGCGTTCGGGGGTCGGGGGCAACTAATGAAAAACTGTTTTTT.

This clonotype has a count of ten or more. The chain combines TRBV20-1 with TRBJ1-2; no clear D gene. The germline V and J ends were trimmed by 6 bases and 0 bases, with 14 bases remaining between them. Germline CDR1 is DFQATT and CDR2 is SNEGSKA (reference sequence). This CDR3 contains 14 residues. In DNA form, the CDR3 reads TGCAGTGCCCTCCGACGGTACACTAACTATGGCTACACCTTC. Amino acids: CSALRRYTNYGYTF.